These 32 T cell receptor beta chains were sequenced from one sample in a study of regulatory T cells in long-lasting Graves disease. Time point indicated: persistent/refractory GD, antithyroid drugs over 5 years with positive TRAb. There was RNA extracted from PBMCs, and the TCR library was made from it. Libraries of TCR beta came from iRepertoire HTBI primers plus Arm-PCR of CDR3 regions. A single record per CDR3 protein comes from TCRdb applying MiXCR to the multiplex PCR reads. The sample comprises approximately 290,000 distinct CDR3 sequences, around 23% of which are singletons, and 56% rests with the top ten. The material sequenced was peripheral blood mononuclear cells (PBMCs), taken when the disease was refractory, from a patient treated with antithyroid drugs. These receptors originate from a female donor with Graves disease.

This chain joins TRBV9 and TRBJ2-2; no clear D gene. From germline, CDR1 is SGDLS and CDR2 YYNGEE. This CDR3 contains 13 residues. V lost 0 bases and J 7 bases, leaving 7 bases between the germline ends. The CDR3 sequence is CASSVGVIGELFF. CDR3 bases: TGTGCCAGCAGCGTAGGGGTAATCGGGGAGCTGTTTTTT.

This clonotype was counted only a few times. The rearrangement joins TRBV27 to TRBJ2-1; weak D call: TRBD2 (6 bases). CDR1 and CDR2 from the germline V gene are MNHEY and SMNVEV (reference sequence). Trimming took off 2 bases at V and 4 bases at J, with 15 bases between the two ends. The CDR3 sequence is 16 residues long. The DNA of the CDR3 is TGTGCCAGCAGTTTAGGGATTAGCGGTCGTTACAATGAGCAGTTCTTC. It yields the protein CASSLGISGRYNEQFF.

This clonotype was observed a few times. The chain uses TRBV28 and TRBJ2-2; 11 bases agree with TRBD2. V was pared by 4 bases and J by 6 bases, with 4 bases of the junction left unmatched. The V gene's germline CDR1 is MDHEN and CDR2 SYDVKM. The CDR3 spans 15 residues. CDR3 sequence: CASSYVAGGPGELFF. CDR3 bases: TGTGCCAGCAGTTACGTAGCGGGAGGGCCCGGGGAGCTGTTTTTT.

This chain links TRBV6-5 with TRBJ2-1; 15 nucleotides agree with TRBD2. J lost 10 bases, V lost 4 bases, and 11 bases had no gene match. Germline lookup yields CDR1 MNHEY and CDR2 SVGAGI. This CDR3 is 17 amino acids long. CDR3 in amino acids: CASSSPGLAGGPGEQFF. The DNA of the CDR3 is TGTGCCAGCAGTTCCCCCGGACTAGCGGGAGGGCCGGGGGAGCAGTTCTTC.

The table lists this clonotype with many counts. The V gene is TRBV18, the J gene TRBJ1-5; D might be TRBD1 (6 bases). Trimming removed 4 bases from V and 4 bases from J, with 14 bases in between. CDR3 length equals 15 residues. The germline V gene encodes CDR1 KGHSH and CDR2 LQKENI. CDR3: CASSRGAGVNQPQHF. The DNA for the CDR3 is TGTGCCAGCTCACGGGGGGCAGGGGTAAATCAGCCCCAGCATTTT.

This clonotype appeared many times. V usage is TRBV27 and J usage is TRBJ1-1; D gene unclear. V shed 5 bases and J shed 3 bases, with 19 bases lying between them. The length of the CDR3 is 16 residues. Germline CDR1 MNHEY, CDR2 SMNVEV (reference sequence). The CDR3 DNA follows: TGTGCCAGCAGTGCGTGGGGTTTTGGGTCGGACACTGAAGCTTTCTTT. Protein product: CASSAWGFGSDTEAFF.

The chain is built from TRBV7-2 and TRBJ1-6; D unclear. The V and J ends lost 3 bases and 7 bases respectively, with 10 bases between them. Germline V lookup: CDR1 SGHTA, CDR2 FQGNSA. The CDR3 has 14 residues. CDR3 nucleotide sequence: TGTGCCAGCAGCTTCCGGACCGTAAATTCACCCCTCCACTTT. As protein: CASSFRTVNSPLHF.

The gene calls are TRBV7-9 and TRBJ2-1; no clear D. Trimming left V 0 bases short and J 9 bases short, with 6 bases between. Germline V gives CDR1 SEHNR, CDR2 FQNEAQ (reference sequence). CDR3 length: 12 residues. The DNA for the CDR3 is TGTGCCAGCAGCTTAGCTAAAGTTGAGCAGTTCTTC. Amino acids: CASSLAKVEQFF.

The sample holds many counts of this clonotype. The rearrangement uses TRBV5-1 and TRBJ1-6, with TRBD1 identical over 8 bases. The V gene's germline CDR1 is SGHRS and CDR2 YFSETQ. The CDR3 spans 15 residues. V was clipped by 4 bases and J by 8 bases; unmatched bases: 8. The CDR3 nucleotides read TGCGCCAGCAGCCTGGACGGGACAGGCGATTCACCCCTCCACTTT. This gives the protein CASSLDGTGDSPLHF.

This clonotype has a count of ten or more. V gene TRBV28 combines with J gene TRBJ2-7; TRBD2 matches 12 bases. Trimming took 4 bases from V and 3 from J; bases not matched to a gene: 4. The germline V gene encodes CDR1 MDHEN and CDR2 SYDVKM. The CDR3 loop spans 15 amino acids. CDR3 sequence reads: CASSSRLAGDYEQYF. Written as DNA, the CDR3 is TGTGCCAGCAGTTCCCGACTAGCGGGAGACTACGAGCAGTACTTC. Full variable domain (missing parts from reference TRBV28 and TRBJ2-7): DVKVTQSSRYLVKRTGEKVFLECVQDMDHENMFWYRQDPGLGLRLIYFSYDVKMKEKGDIPEGYSVSREKKERFSLILESASTNQTSMYLCASSSRLAGDYEQYFGPGTRLTVT.

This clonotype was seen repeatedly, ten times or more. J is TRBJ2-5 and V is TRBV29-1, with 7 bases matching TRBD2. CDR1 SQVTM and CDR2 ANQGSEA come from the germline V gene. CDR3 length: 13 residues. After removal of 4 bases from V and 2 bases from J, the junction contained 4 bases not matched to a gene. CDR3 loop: CSVGGTIQETQYF. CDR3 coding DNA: TGCAGCGTTGGGGGGACTATACAAGAGACCCAGTACTTC.

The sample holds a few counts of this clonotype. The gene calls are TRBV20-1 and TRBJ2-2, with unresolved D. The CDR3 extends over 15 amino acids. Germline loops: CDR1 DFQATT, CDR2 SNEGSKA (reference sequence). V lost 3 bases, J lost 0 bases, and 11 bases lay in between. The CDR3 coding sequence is TGCAGTGCTAGGGGCGTGGCAGCGAACACCGGGGAGCTGTTTTTT. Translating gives CSARGVAANTGELFF.

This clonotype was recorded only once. Written as DNA, the CDR3 is TGTGCCAGCAGCACAGACGGTCCCGGCTACACCTTC. Protein: CASSTDGPGYTF. This sequence joins TRBV5-8 and TRBJ1-2; D remains unclear. This CDR3 region has 12 residues. Germline loops: CDR1 SGHTS, CDR2 YDEGEE. V lost 4 bases and J lost 8, with 12 bases in between.

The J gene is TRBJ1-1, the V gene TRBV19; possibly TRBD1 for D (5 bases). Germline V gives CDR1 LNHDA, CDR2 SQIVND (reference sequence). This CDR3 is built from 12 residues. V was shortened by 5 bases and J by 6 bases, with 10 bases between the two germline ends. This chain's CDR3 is CASSLGRAEAFF. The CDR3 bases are TGTGCCAGTAGTCTGGGACGGGCTGAAGCTTTCTTT.

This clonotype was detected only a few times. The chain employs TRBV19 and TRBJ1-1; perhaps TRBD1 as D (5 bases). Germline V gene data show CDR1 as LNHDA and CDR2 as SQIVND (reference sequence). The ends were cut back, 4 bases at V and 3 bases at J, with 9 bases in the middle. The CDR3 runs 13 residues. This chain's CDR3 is CASSTTEDTEAFF. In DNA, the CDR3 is TGTGCCAGTAGTACGACAGAAGACACTGAAGCTTTCTTT.

The CDR3 region is CAWSDLSGGELFF. In DNA form, the CDR3 reads TGTGCCTGGAGCGACCTTAGCGGCGGGGAGCTGTTTTTT. The V and J genes are TRBV30 and TRBJ2-2; TRBD2 is a possible D gene (6 bases). The CDR3 covers 13 residues. Germline values: CDR1 GTSNPN, CDR2 SVGIG (reference sequence). V was pared by 3 bases and J by 7 bases, with 12 bases between.

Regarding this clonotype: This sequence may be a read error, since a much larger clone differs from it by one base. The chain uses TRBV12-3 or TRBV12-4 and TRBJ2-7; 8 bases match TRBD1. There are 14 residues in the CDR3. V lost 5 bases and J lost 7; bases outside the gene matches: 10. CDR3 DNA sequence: TGTGCCAGCAGTCAGGACAGGGTGGTTAATGAGCAGTACTTC. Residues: CASSQDRVVNEQYF.

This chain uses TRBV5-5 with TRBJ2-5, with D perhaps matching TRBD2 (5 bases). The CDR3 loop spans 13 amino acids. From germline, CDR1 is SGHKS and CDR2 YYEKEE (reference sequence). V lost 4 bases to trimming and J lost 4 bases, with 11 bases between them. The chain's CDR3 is CASSPGSTETQYF. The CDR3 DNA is TGTGCCAGCAGCCCGGGATCTACAGAGACCCAGTACTTC.

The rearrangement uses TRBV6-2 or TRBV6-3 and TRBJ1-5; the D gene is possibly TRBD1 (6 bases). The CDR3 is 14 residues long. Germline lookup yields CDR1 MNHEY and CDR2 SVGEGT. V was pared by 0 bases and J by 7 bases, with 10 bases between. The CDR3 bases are TGTGCCAGCAGTTACTCAGGGGGGCGGCAGCCCCAGCATTTT. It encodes CASSYSGGRQPQHF.

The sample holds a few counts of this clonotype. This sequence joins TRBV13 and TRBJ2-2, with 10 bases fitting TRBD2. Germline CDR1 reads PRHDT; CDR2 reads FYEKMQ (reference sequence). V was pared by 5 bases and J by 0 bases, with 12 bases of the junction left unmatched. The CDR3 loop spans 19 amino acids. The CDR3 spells CASSPPLAGKPTNTGELFF. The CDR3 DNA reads TGTGCCAGCAGCCCGCCACTAGCGGGGAAACCTACGAACACCGGGGAGCTGTTTTTT.

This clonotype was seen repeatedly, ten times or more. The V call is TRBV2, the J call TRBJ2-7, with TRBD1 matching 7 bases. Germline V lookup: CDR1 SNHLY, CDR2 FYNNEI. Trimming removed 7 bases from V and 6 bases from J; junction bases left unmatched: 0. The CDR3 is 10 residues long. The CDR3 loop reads CASTGGEQYF. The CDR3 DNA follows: TGTGCCAGCACAGGGGGCGAGCAGTACTTC.

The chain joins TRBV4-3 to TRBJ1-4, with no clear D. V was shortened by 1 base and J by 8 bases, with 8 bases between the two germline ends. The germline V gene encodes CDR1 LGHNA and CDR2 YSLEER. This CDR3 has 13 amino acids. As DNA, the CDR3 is TGCGCCAGCAGCCAAGCCCTCAGAGAAAAACTGTTTTTT. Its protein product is CASSQALREKLFF.

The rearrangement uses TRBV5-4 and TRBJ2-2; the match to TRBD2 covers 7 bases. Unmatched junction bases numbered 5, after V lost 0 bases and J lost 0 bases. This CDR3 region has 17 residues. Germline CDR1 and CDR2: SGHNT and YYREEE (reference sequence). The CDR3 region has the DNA TGTGCCAGCAGCTTGGATTGGGGAGGGCCGAACACCGGGGAGCTGTTTTTT. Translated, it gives CASSLDWGGPNTGELFF.

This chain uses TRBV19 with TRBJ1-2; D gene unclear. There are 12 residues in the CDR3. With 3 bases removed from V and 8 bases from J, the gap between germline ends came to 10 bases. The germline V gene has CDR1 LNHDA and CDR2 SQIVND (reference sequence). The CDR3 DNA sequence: TGTGCCAGTAGTATCACTCAGGCCGGCTACACCTTC. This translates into CASSITQAGYTF.

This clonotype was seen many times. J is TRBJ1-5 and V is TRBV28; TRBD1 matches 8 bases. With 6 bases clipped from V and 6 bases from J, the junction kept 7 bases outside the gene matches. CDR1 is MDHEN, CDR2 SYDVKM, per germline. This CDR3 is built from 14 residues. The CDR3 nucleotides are TGTGCCAGCAGGGAACAGGGGGTGGTTCAGCCCCAGCATTTT. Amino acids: CASREQGVVQPQHF. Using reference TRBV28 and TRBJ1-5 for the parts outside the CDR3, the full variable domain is DVKVTQSSRYLVKRTGEKVFLECVQDMDHENMFWYRQDPGLGLRLIYFSYDVKMKEKGDIPEGYSVSREKKERFSLILESASTNQTSMYLCASREQGVVQPQHFGDGTRLSIL.

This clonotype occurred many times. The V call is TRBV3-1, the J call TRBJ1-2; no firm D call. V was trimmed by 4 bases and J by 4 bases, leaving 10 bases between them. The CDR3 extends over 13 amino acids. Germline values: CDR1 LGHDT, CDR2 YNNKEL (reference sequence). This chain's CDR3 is CASSRLGPYGYTF. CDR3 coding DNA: TGTGCCAGCAGCCGACTCGGACCCTATGGCTACACCTTC.

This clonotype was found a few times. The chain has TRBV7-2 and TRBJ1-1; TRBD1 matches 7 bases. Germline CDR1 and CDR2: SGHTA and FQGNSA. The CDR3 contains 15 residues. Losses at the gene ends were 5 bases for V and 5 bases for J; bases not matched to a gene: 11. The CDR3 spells CASSPRTGVGTEAFF. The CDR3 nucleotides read TGTGCCAGCAGCCCCAGAACAGGGGTAGGTACTGAAGCTTTCTTT.

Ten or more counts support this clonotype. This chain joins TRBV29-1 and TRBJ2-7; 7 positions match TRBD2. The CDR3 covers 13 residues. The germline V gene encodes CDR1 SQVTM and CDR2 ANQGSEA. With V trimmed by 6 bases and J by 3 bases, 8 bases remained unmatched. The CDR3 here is CSVARDYNYEQYF. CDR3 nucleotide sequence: TGCAGCGTCGCGAGGGACTACAACTACGAGCAGTACTTC.

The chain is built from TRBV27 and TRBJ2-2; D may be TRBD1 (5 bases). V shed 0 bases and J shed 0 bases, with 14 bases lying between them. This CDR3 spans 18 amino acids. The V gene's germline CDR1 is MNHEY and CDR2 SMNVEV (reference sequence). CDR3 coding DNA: TGTGCCAGCAGTTTATCGGGGCATTCGGGCCCGAACACCGGGGAGCTGTTTTTT. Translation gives CASSLSGHSGPNTGELFF.

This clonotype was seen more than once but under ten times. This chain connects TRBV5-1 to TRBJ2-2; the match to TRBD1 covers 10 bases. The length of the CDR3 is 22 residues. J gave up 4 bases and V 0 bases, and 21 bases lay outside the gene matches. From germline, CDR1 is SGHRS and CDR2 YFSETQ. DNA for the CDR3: TGCGCCAGCAGCTTGGCGTGGTCCGGGACAGGGGATATGTCCTTGAGCACCGGGGAGCTGTTTTTT. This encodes CASSLAWSGTGDMSLSTGELFF.

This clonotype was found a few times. CDR3 coding DNA: TGTGCCAGCAGTTACCTGGGGCCGTACTACGAGCAGTACTTC. It encodes CASSYLGPYYEQYF. The genes are TRBV6-2 or TRBV6-3 and TRBJ2-7, with D possibly being TRBD1 (5 bases). Germline lookup yields CDR1 MNHEY and CDR2 SVGEGT. Trimming cost V 2 bases and J 3 bases, with 11 bases left between them. The CDR3 totals 14 residues.

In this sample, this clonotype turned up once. Here the CDR3 DNA reads TGTGCCAGTAGTGAAACAGGGACCGATGGCTACACCTTC. This encodes CASSETGTDGYTF. J is TRBJ1-2 and V is TRBV19; perhaps TRBD1 as D (6 bases). This CDR3 comprises 13 residues. With 5 bases removed from V and 6 bases from J, the gap between germline ends came to 13 bases. Germline CDR1 LNHDA, CDR2 SQIVND (reference sequence).